This T cell receptor (beta chain) emerged from a study of blood T cell repertoires in COVID-19. In its sample, this clone was seen once. The CDR3 is 14 residues long. The table came from immunoSEQ multiplex PCR; TCRdb's copy has only in-frame clones and leaves some out. The table has fewer than 350,000 clones, approximately 88% seen once; the top ten hold 4% to 6%. This chain connects TRBV21-1 to TRBJ2-7; TRBD1, as called in the table, went unchecked against the DNA. TRBV21-1 is a pseudogene segment. Source material: PBMCs or T cells enriched from blood (not recorded which). This receptor was obtained from a man aged 60 to 75 who had recovered from COVID-19. The CDR3 region has the DNA TGTGCCAGCAGCTCCGGTGGGCCCACACGGGAGCAGTACTTC. Its protein product is CASSSGGPTREQYF.